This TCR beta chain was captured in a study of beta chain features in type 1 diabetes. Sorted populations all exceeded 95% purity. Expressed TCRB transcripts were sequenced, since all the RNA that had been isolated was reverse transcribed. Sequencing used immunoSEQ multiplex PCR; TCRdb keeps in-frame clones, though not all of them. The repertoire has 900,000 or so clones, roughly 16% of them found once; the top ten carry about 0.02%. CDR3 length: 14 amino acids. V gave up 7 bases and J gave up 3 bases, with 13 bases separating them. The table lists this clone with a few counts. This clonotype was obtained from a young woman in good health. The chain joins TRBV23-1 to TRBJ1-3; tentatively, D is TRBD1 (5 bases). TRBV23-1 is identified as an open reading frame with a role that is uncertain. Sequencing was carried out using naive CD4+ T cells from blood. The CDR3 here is CASTRGTDGNTIYF. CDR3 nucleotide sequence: TGCGCCAGCACCCGAGGGACGGATGGAAACACCATATATTTT.